This section outlines one TCR beta chain sequence together with its context. The antigen remains unidentified. An end of the junction differs from the germline gene, which may be a read error. The treatment denotes: approximately nine-day PBMC culture with coronavirus spike peptide pools or control peptides (ViraFEST assay). This sample stems from a study of vaccination and CD4 T cells after COVID-19. Study background: The BNT162b2 or mRNA-1273 vaccine was given to participants in two doses. The control cultures got either a CEFX pool, an HIV-1 Nef pool, or no peptide at all. In culture, cells were exposed to overlapping spike peptides from SARS-CoV-2, HCoV-NL63, HCoV-OC43 and HCoV-229E.

This CDR3 contains 16 residues. Germline V gene lookup returns CDR1 SEHNR and CDR2 FQNEAQ (reference sequence). Oncomine TCR Beta short-read sequencing was applied to DNA from cultured CD4+ T cells. TCRdb ran MiXCR on the PCR reads and lists one entry per CDR3 protein. The data hold some 9,300 distinct CDR3 sequences, with about half observed a single time. Sequenced input: CD4+ T cells from blood, cultured in vitro. The sequence was collected from a human donor who had recovered from COVID-19. The chain is built from TRBV7-9 and TRBJ2-7; TRBD1 agrees at 10 bases. Written as DNA, the CDR3 is TGCGCCAGCAGCTTGGGGGGGACAGGGGCCTCCTACGAGCAGTACTTC. Its translation is CASSLGGTGASYEQYF.